These T cell receptor beta chains were read from a single sample in a study of control samples from healthy donors and cancer patients. Repertoires were generated with immunoSEQ multiplex PCR, while TCRdb's copy carries only in-frame clones and drops some. The sample includes about 160,000 clones, over 95% seen only once; the top ten take just over 1%. Sequenced: blood. Source of these receptors: a woman younger than 45 in good health. CDR3s include the opening cysteine and the closing phenylalanine or tryptophan. A D gene is named only where the DNA matches it firmly. Size is omitted from some rows. Given values are once, few, many or a class for expanded clones.

size	D	length	V	J	CDR3	DNA
.	.	12	TRBV4-1	TRBJ2-2	CASSHLNGELFF	TGCGCCAGCAGCCACCTCAACGGGGAGCTGTTTTTT
.	.	15	TRBV28	TRBJ2-5	CASSYREMYQETQYF	TGTGCCAGCAGTTACAGGGAGATGTACCAAGAGACCCAGTACTTC
.	.	19	TRBV21-1	TRBJ2-4	CASSKASLAGEQAKNIQYF	TGTGCCAGCAGCAAAGCAAGTCTAGCGGGGGAGCAAGCCAAAAACATTCAGTACTTC
.	.	14	TRBV15	TRBJ2-2	CATGFGLNTGELFF	TGTGCCACCGGATTCGGACTAAACACCGGGGAGCTGTTTTTT
.	.	16	TRBV9	TRBJ1-6	CASSPTTGSYNSPLHF	TGTGCCAGCAGCCCCACGACAGGCTCCTATAATTCACCCCTCCACTTT
.	.	13	TRBV3-1/TRBV3-2	TRBJ1-6	CASSQGYNSPLHF	TGTGCCAGCAGCCAGGGGTATAATTCACCCCTCCACTTT
.	.	14	TRBV5-1	TRBJ1-3	CASSLKSSGNTIYF	TGCGCCAGCAGCTTGAAGAGCTCTGGAAACACCATATATTTT
.	.	14	TRBV28	TRBJ1-6	CASSKTGYNSPLHF	TGTGCCAGCAGTAAGACAGGATATAATTCACCCCTCCACTTT
.	TRBD1	16	TRBV28	TRBJ1-4	CASSLLGGGRSEKLFF	TGTGCCAGCAGTTTATTAGGAGGGGGCCGCAGTGAAAAACTGTTTTTT
.	.	14	TRBV6-6	TRBJ1-4	CASSLVATNEKLFF	TGTGCCAGCAGTTTGGTAGCAACTAATGAAAAACTGTTTTTT
.	TRBD1	14	TRBV19	TRBJ1-2	CASSRDSSNYGYTF	TGTGCCAGTAGCAGGGACAGTTCTAACTATGGCTACACCTTC
.	.	16	TRBV27	TRBJ2-1	CASSLRLTGAPGVQFF	TGTGCCAGCAGTTTGCGACTTACCGGTGCTCCTGGGGTGCAGTTCTTC
.	.	16	TRBV2	TRBJ2-3	CASSEIAEISVDTQYF	TGTGCCAGCAGTGAAATAGCGGAAATCTCGGTAGATACGCAGTATTTT
.	.	13	TRBV30	TRBJ2-2	CAWSQHNTGELFF	TGTGCCTGGAGTCAGCACAACACCGGGGAGCTGTTTTTT
once	TRBD2	15	TRBV6-5	TRBJ2-2	CASRALAGVGGELFF	TGTGCCAGCAGGGCACTAGCGGGGGTTGGCGGGGAGCTGTTTTTT
.	.	13	TRBV5-1	TRBJ2-5	CASSLVGQETQYF	TGCGCCAGCAGCTTGGTGGGTCAGGAGACCCAGTACTTC
.	.	15	TRBV2	TRBJ1-6	CASSEATRGNSPLHF	TGTGCCAGCAGTGAAGCGACGCGGGGGAATTCACCCCTCCACTTT
.	.	13	TRBV28	TRBJ1-1	CASRGSGGTEAFF	TGTGCCAGCAGGGGGTCCGGCGGGACTGAAGCTTTCTTT
.	.	13	TRBV7-3	TRBJ2-7	CASSLTPSAEQYF	TGTGCCAGCAGCTTAACCCCCAGTGCCGAGCAGTACTTC
.	.	12	TRBV30	TRBJ1-3	CASQSQGNTIYF	TGTGCCTCACAGTCCCAAGGAAACACCATATATTTT
.	.	17	TRBV5-1	TRBJ1-1	CASSQKVMGLGGTEAFF	TGCGCCAGCAGCCAGAAAGTGATGGGACTGGGGGGCACTGAAGCTTTCTTT
.	TRBD2	15	TRBV7-9	TRBJ2-1	CASSLEGLAEGEQFF	TGTGCCAGCAGCTTAGAGGGACTAGCCGAAGGTGAGCAGTTCTTC
.	TRBD1	13	TRBV11-1	TRBJ1-2	CASSYRDRGGYTF	TGTGCCAGCAGCTACCGGGACAGGGGCGGCTACACCTTC
.	TRBD2	12	TRBV10-3	TRBJ2-1	CAISGTSVEQFF	TGTGCCATCAGCGGGACTAGCGTTGAGCAGTTCTTC
.	TRBD2	16	TRBV7-9	TRBJ2-2	CASSPHLAGGTGELFF	TGTGCCAGCAGCCCCCATCTAGCGGGAGGAACCGGGGAGCTGTTTTTT
few	.	13	TRBV5-4	TRBJ1-5	CASSLDRDQPQHF	TGTGCCAGCAGCTTGGACAGGGATCAGCCCCAGCATTTT
.	TRBD1	14	TRBV13	TRBJ1-2	CASSLVGTGNGYTF	TGTGCCAGCAGCTTAGTTGGGACAGGGAATGGCTACACCTTC
.	.	11	TRBV3-1/TRBV3-2	TRBJ2-7	CASSHSYEQYF	TGTGCCAGCAGCCACTCCTACGAGCAGTACTTC
.	.	14	TRBV6-6	TRBJ2-1	CASSYSGDRNEQFF	TGTGCCAGCAGTTACTCCGGGGACCGTAATGAGCAGTTCTTC
.	.	15	TRBV5-1	TRBJ1-6	CASSPITSYNSPLHF	TGCGCCAGCAGCCCAATAACCTCCTATAATTCACCCCTCCACTTT
.	TRBD1	16	TRBV9	TRBJ1-2	CASSLHRGARDYGYTF	TGTGCCAGCAGCCTCCACAGGGGCGCGCGTGACTATGGCTACACCTTC
.	TRBD2	13	TRBV30	TRBJ2-5	CAWNGGRLETQYF	TGTGCCTGGAATGGCGGGAGACTAGAGACCCAGTACTTC
.	TRBD2	14	TRBV30	TRBJ2-3	CAWSWVAGGDTQYF	TGTGCCTGGAGTTGGGTAGCGGGGGGAGATACGCAGTATTTT
.	.	13	TRBV19	TRBJ2-7	CASSIRRGDEQYF	TGTGCCAGTAGTATCCGCAGGGGTGACGAGCAGTACTTC
once	.	14	TRBV11-2	TRBJ1-1	CASSADRVNTEAFF	TGTGCCAGCAGCGCCGACAGAGTGAACACTGAAGCTTTCTTT
.	TRBD2	18	TRBV27	TRBJ2-1	CASSSATLAGFRYNEQFF	TGTGCCAGCAGTTCCGCGACTTTAGCGGGGTTCCGCTACAATGAGCAGTTCTTC
.	.	15	TRBV9	TRBJ2-2	CASSVDGRETGELFF	TGTGCCAGCAGCGTAGATGGGCGGGAAACCGGGGAGCTGTTTTTT
.	.	11	TRBV30	TRBJ2-1	CARASFNEQFF	TGTGCCAGAGCTTCCTTCAATGAGCAGTTCTTC
.	.	13	TRBV7-3	TRBJ2-1	CASSSGPLGKQFF	TGTGCCAGCAGCTCCGGTCCCCTAGGGAAGCAGTTCTTC
.	.	14	TRBV19	TRBJ2-2	CASTSGTVTGELFF	TGTGCCAGTACCTCGGGGACGGTCACCGGGGAGCTGTTTTTT
few	.	13	TRBV19	TRBJ1-5	CASSGGRNQPQHF	TGTGCCAGTAGTGGCGGACGGAATCAGCCCCAGCATTTT
.	TRBD1	16	TRBV18	TRBJ1-1	CASSPVRGLMNTEAFF	TGTGCCAGCTCACCTGTAAGGGGGCTTATGAACACTGAAGCTTTCTTT
once	.	15	TRBV7-9	TRBJ2-3	CASSLSGTITDTQYF	TGTGCCAGCAGCTTATCCGGGACGATCACAGATACGCAGTATTTT
.	TRBD1	15	TRBV10-2	TRBJ2-7	CASSEIWTGGYEQYF	TGCGCCAGCAGTGAGATTTGGACAGGGGGCTACGAGCAGTACTTC
.	TRBD1	15	TRBV7-9	TRBJ1-1	CASSLADRGGSEAFF	TGTGCCAGCAGCTTAGCGGACAGGGGGGGTTCTGAAGCTTTCTTT
.	TRBD2	17	TRBV5-1	TRBJ2-1	CASSLLAGGNPYNEQFF	TGCGCCAGCAGCTTACTAGCGGGAGGCAACCCTTACAATGAGCAGTTCTTC
.	.	14	TRBV11-2	TRBJ2-7	CASSLAGISYEQYF	TGTGCCAGCAGCTTAGCTGGGATATCCTACGAGCAGTACTTC
.	.	17	TRBV7-9	TRBJ2-2	CASSLALRQSNTGELFF	TGTGCCAGCAGCTTAGCGCTCAGGCAATCGAACACCGGGGAGCTGTTTTTT
.	TRBD2	15	TRBV6-5	TRBJ2-1	CASSPRGGSYNEQFF	TGTGCCAGCAGCCCCCGGGGCGGGAGCTACAATGAGCAGTTCTTC
.	.	16	TRBV5-1	TRBJ1-1	CASSVLKQAPNTEAFF	TGCGCCAGCAGCGTTCTAAAACAGGCCCCGAACACTGAAGCTTTCTTT